This T cell receptor beta chain was observed in a study of cytotoxic CD8 clonotypes in ibrutinib-treated CLL. Study-wide results and caveats: Clonality showed a rise at ibrutinib response that reversed toward baseline at progression.

As for this clone: Antigen specificity is unknown.

Some clones are missing from TCRdb's copy, which holds only in-frame ones; the method was immunoSEQ multiplex PCR. The table lists 150,000 or so clones, approximately 80% of them singletons. The V end was cut by 1 base, the J end by 5 bases, with 12 bases between. The CDR3 sequence is 14 residues long. Germline CDR1 and CDR2: SGHRS and YFSETQ. This clonotype originated in a human donor with chronic lymphocytic leukemia. Source: PBMCs, taken after 36 months of ibrutinib treatment. The chain joins TRBV5-1 to TRBJ1-1, with no clear D. CDR3 region: CASSLLLGGTEAFF. CDR3 DNA sequence: TGCGCCAGCAGCTTGTTACTGGGCGGGACTGAAGCTTTCTTT.